This TCR beta chain appears in the sequencing data of a study of blood T cells in healthy people across ages. Broader study findings: As naive T cell percentage varied, TCR beta diversity correlated strongly with it. Donors of long life had a larger count of naive CD4+ cells and greater diversity than aged donors.

Next came a second PCR, run for about 7 to 12 cycles, which used a sample-barcoded 5' primer along with a J-beta primer mix. TCRdb reprocessed the 5' RACE reads with MiXCR, giving one entry per CDR3 protein. The sample carries approximately 940,000 distinct CDR3 sequences, around 48% recorded once. Germline V lookup: CDR1 ENHRY, CDR2 SYGVKD. V gave up 2 bases and J gave up 2 bases; unmatched junction bases: 6. This CDR3 spans 16 amino acids. The table lists this clonotype with many counts. The antigen is unknown. Total RNA extraction produced at least 5 micrograms (per sample) for the study. The J gene is TRBJ2-3, the V gene TRBV10-3, with TRBD2 matching over 8 bases. The TCR was taken from a young man in good health. The sample consisted of blood. As DNA, the CDR3 is TGTGCCATCAGTGAGGGAATAGCGGGGACCACAGATACGCAGTATTTT. Translation: CAISEGIAGTTDTQYF.